This TCR beta chain was sequenced during a study of T-cell memory formation after mild COVID-19. Study-level results: The authors left the SARS-CoV-2 specificity of second-wave clones peaking on day 37 unconfirmed. Clones shrinking between day 15 and 85 showed a balanced CD4/CD8 split, and those that grew later tilted toward CD4+. Pre-infection memory carried some responding clones, suggesting that cross-reactive memory joined. The study found contracting CD4+ clones mainly in CM and EM and contracting CD8+ clones in EMRA.

At least ten counts were recorded for this clonotype. Its antigen is currently unknown. TCRdb processed the 5' RACE reads anew with MiXCR; each CDR3 protein has one entry. The data show roughly 150,000 distinct CDR3 sequences, under 30% seen once. Source material: PBMCs or a T cell subset sorted from them (not recorded which). This TCR derives from an adult woman who had mild COVID-19 (a few samples of this study predate the infection). Cell type and time point are not known.

Written as DNA, the CDR3 is TGCGCCAGCAGCCACCTCGTAGCGGGGAACAATGAGCAGTTCTTC. As protein: CASSHLVAGNNEQFF. The chain uses TRBV4-1 and TRBJ2-1, with 8 bases lining up with TRBD2. CDR3 length: 15 residues. The V gene's germline CDR1 is MGHRA and CDR2 YSYEKL. V was pared by 3 bases and J by 5 bases, with 6 bases of the junction left unmatched.